The 8 T cell receptor beta chains given below trace back to one sample, sequenced in a study of cytomegalovirus exposure and HLA in healthy donors. Both 60 Vbeta primers and 13 Jbeta primers went into the PCR. Some clones are missing from TCRdb's copy, which holds only in-frame ones; the method was immunoSEQ multiplex PCR. The sample holds around 130,000 clones, roughly 9% seen once. The sample consisted of PBMCs. The receptors come from a middle-aged woman in good health and CMV-seropositive.

This clone turned up a few times. This chain uses TRBV7-3 with TRBJ2-7; possibly TRBD2 for D (5 bases). The germline V gene has CDR1 SGHTA and CDR2 FQGTGA. This CDR3 has 13 residues. Trimming shortened V by 0 bases and J by 6 bases, and 9 bases separated the two germline ends. The CDR3 is CASSLTLGVEQYF. CDR3 coding DNA: TGTGCCAGCAGCTTAACATTGGGAGTCGAGCAGTACTTC.

This clone turned up a few times. The chain employs TRBV4-1 and TRBJ1-5; 11 bases are a match to TRBD1. The CDR3 has 17 amino acids. Germline values: CDR1 MGHRA, CDR2 YSYEKL. With V trimmed by 1 base and J by 0 bases, 2 bases remained unmatched. For the CDR3, the DNA is TGCGCCAGCAGCCAAGGGACAGGGGGCTATAGCAATCAGCCCCAGCATTTT. Its translation is CASSQGTGGYSNQPQHF.

The chain carries TRBV19 and TRBJ2-3; 14 positions match TRBD2. J was trimmed by 5 bases and V by 0 bases; bases with no gene match: 13. CDR1 is LNHDA and CDR2 is SQIVND in the germline V gene (reference sequence). The CDR3 has 20 residues. CDR3 amino acids: CASSIERNPGTSGGRDTQYF. CDR3 DNA: TGTGCCAGTAGTATAGAGAGGAATCCCGGGACTAGCGGGGGCAGAGATACGCAGTATTTT. The entire variable domain, with the rest obtained from reference TRBV19 and TRBJ2-3, is as follows: DGGITQSPKYLFRKEGQNVTLSCEQNLNHDAMYWYRQDPGQGLRLIYYSQIVNDFQKGDIAEGYSVSREKKESFPLTVTSAQKNPTAFYLCASSIERNPGTSGGRDTQYFGPGTRLTVL.

This clone showed up just a few times. The chain's CDR3 is CASRGSGQGNTIYF. In nucleotides, the CDR3 is TGTGCCAGCAGGGGTTCGGGACAGGGAAACACCATATATTTT. This sequence joins TRBV27 and TRBJ1-3; 7 bases map to TRBD1. The ends lost 6 bases at V and 4 bases at J; junction bases unmatched: 6. This CDR3 comprises 14 residues. Per germline, CDR1 MNHEY and CDR2 SMNVEV (reference sequence).

The gene calls are TRBV19 and TRBJ2-7, with TRBD2 identical over 13 bases. Germline V gives CDR1 LNHDA, CDR2 SQIVND (reference sequence). The CDR3 runs 16 residues. V shed 3 bases, J shed 2 bases, and the junction held 4 bases outside the gene matches. The CDR3 region is CASSIGLAGATYEQYF. The CDR3 DNA reads as TGTGCCAGTAGTATTGGACTAGCGGGGGCCACCTACGAGCAGTACTTC. Looking up the rest from reference TRBV19 and TRBJ2-7 gives the full variable domain: DGGITQSPKYLFRKEGQNVTLSCEQNLNHDAMYWYRQDPGQGLRLIYYSQIVNDFQKGDIAEGYSVSREKKESFPLTVTSAQKNPTAFYLCASSIGLAGATYEQYFGPGTRLTVT.

The rearrangement uses TRBV7-8 and TRBJ1-1, with 7 bases that match TRBD1. Trimming removed 5 bases from V and 6 bases from J; junction bases left unmatched: 6. This CDR3 is built from 13 residues. Germline V gene sequence: CDR1 SGHVS, CDR2 FQNEAQ. The CDR3 protein is CASSKGQASEAFF. The CDR3 coding sequence is TGTGCCAGCAGCAAAGGACAGGCGTCTGAAGCTTTCTTT.

V gene TRBV7-8 combines with J gene TRBJ2-5; the D gene is possibly TRBD1 (6 bases). Germline CDR1 is SGHVS and CDR2 is FQNEAQ. The CDR3 extends over 15 amino acids. With 0 bases removed from V and 4 bases from J, the gap between germline ends came to 12 bases. CDR3 residues: CASSLAPRGVETQYF. CDR3 DNA sequence: TGTGCCAGCAGCTTAGCGCCCAGGGGTGTAGAGACCCAGTACTTC.

The sample holds a few counts of this clone. The rearrangement joins TRBV6-5 to TRBJ1-2, with D uncertain. The CDR3 contains 14 residues. V was pared by 0 bases and J by 2 bases, with 7 bases between. Germline V CDR1 and CDR2: MNHEY, SVGAGI. The CDR3 nucleotides read TGTGCCAGCAGTTACTCGAGAAGCAACTATGGCTACACCTTC. Residues: CASSYSRSNYGYTF.